The 8 T cell receptor beta chains given below trace back to one sample, sequenced in a study of CD8 T cells in ankylosing spondylitis. TCRdb fed the 5' RACE reads into MiXCR, producing one record per CDR3 protein. The sample shows about 140,000 distinct CDR3 sequences, roughly 8% of them seen only once. Sequenced material: synovial fluid, either unsorted or a sorted T cell fraction (not recorded which). All receptors derive from a male donor with ankylosing spondylitis.

The rearrangement links TRBV18 to TRBJ2-1; weak D call: TRBD2 (6 bases). Per germline, CDR1 KGHSH and CDR2 LQKENI. This CDR3 has 16 amino acids. V was clipped by 3 bases and J by 0 bases, with 12 bases between them. The CDR3 sequence is CASSPPGRDSYNEQFF. The CDR3 DNA follows: TGTGCCAGCTCACCTCCAGGGCGGGACTCCTACAATGAGCAGTTCTTC. Drawing the rest from reference TRBV18 and TRBJ2-1, the complete variable domain is NAGVMQNPRHLVRRRGQEARLRCSPMKGHSHVYWYRQLPEEGLKFMVYLQKENIIDESGMPKERFSAEFPKEGPSILRIQQVVRGDSAAYFCASSPPGRDSYNEQFFGPGTRLTVL.

This clonotype was recorded many times. The V and J genes are TRBV6-1 and TRBJ1-5; the match to TRBD1 covers 7 bases. Unmatched junction bases numbered 8, after V lost 7 bases and J lost 5 bases. This CDR3 comprises 14 residues. Germline loops: CDR1 MNHNS, CDR2 SASEGT. CDR3: CASNAGQVYQPQHF. The DNA for the CDR3 is TGTGCCAGCAACGCTGGACAGGTCTATCAGCCCCAGCATTTT.

This clonotype was counted a few times. CDR3 residues: CASTLDGSYNEQFF. CDR3 coding DNA: TGTGCCAGCACTTTGGACGGGTCCTACAATGAGCAGTTCTTC. This chain uses TRBV2 with TRBJ2-1, with D hard to call. This CDR3 comprises 14 residues. V lost 7 bases to trimming and J lost 1 base, with 11 bases between them. Germline loops: CDR1 SNHLY, CDR2 FYNNEI.

This clonotype showed up many times. This chain uses TRBV6-1 with TRBJ1-6; 7 bases are a match to TRBD1. CDR1 and CDR2 from the germline V gene are MNHNS and SASEGT. CDR3 length: 14 amino acids. V lost 6 bases to trimming and J lost 8 bases; unmatched junction nucleotides: 7. The CDR3 region has the DNA TGTGCCAGCAGGCACAGGGGTGGAGATTCACCCCTCCACTTT. Translation: CASRHRGGDSPLHF.

There are many counts of this clonotype. The chain uses TRBV4-1 and TRBJ1-2, with 8 positions matching TRBD1. Germline assignment: CDR1 MGHRA and CDR2 YSYEKL. CDR3 length: 15 amino acids. Losses at the gene ends were 5 bases for V and 10 bases for J; bases not matched to a gene: 15. CDR3 DNA sequence: TGCGCCAGCAGCAATTTACCAGGGGGCTCTATGGCCTACACCTTC. This sequence encodes CASSNLPGGSMAYTF.

This clonotype was counted a few times. The V call is TRBV4-3, the J call TRBJ1-6, with 7 positions matching TRBD1. CDR1 is LGHNA, CDR2 YSLEER, per germline. This CDR3 is 16 amino acids long. The J segment lost 9 bases and the V segment lost 1 base, leaving 9 bases of the junction unmatched. The CDR3 loop reads CASSQARVRGSSPLHF. The DNA of the CDR3 is TGCGCCAGCAGCCAAGCTAGAGTCAGGGGGAGTTCACCCCTCCACTTT.

This clonotype was counted ten times or more. This chain uses TRBV12-3 or TRBV12-4 with TRBJ2-7; D not resolved. V lost 6 bases and J lost 2, with 17 bases in between. This CDR3 is built from 15 residues. DNA for the CDR3: TGTGCCAGCAGCTCCCAAGGTTTTTCACCCTACGAGCAGTACTTC. It specifies CASSSQGFSPYEQYF.

This clonotype was seen at least ten times. This rearrangement joins TRBV4-1 to TRBJ2-3; D is possibly TRBD1 or TRBD2 (5 bases each). The CDR3 loop spans 15 amino acids. Germline CDR1 is MGHRA and CDR2 is YSYEKL. Trimming shortened V by 6 bases and J by 0 bases, and 13 bases separated the two germline ends. The CDR3 DNA reads as TGCGCCAGCAGGACAGCGGTACCTAGCACAGATACGCAGTATTTT. Translating gives CASRTAVPSTDTQYF.